The rows below give T cell receptor beta chains drawn from one sample of a study of shared clonotypes between healthy human individuals. Profiling relied on immunoSEQ multiplex PCR, and the TCRdb table lists in-frame clones only, not all of them. Of just over 2,000,000 clones in the sample, 85% to 95% were seen once. Material: naive CD8+ T cells sorted from blood. The receptors derive from a man younger than 35 in good health. Each CDR3 is given with its conserved first and last residue. Fields, in order: clone size, J gene, V gene, CDR3 protein. Clone size is shown for a subset of rows, as once, few, many or a class of expanded clone.

>.|TRBJ2-7|TRBV30
CAWSVLGDYEQYF
>once|TRBJ2-1|TRBV27
CASSKTEYNEQFF
>.|TRBJ1-5|TRBV7-9
CASSLDVIVGVSNQPQHF
>.|TRBJ1-2|TRBV19
CASSIDRREGPAFGSYTF
>.|TRBJ2-7|TRBV2
CASSNLPWTGNSYEQYF
>.|TRBJ2-2|TRBV28
CASSLWSTSGSNTGELFF
>.|TRBJ2-7|TRBV19
CASTPSLAVYEQYF
>.|TRBJ1-2|TRBV6-6
CASSYSTQRGNYGYTF
>.|TRBJ1-2|TRBV7-9
CASSPPTGSSTLF
>.|TRBJ2-1|TRBV7-8
CASSFSSFEQFF
>.|TRBJ2-2|TRBV5-6
CASSLEETSGTGELFF
>.|TRBJ2-5|TRBV27
CASSFGGTQYF
>once|TRBJ2-2|TRBV27
CASSLMGGITGELFF
>.|TRBJ2-2|TRBV29-1
CSATPIMTGELFF
>.|TRBJ2-1|TRBV4-1
CASSQEEGGPGNEQFF
>.|TRBJ2-5|TRBV6-5
CASSPTSGLQETQYF